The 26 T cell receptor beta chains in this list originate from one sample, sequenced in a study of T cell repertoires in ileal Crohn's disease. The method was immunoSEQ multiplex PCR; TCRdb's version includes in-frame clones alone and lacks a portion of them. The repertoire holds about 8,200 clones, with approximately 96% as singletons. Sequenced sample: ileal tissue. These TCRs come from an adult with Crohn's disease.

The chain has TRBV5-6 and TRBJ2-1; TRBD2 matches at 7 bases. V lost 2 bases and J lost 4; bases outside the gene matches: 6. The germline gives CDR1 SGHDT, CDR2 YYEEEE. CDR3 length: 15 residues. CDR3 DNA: TGTGCCAGCAGCTTCCGGGGGGTAGGGTACAATGAGCAGTTCTTC. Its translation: CASSFRGVGYNEQFF.

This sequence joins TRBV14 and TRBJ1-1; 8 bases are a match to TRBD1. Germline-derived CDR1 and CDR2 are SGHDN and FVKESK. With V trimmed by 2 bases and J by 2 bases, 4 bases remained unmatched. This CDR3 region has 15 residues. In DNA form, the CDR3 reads TGTGCCAGCAGCCAAACAGGGGGAGAAAACACTGAAGCTTTCTTT. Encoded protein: CASSQTGGENTEAFF.

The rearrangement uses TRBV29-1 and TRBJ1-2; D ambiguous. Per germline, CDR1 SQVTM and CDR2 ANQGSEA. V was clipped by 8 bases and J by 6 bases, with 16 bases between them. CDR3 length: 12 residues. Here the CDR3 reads CSFWVTGNGYTF. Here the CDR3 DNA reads TGCAGCTTCTGGGTAACGGGAAATGGCTACACCTTC.

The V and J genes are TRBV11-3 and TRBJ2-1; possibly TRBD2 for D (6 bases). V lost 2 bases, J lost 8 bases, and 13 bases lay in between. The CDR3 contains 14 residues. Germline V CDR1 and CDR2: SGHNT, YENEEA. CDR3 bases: TGTGCCAGCAGCTTAAGTCGCAGGGAGGATGAGCAGTTCTTC. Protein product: CASSLSRREDEQFF. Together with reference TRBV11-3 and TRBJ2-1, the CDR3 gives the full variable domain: EAGVVQSPRYKIIEKKQPVAFWCNPISGHNTLYWYLQNLGQGPELLIRYENEEAVDDSQLPKDRFSAERLKGVDSTLKIQPAELGDSAVYLCASSLSRREDEQFFGPGTRLTVL.

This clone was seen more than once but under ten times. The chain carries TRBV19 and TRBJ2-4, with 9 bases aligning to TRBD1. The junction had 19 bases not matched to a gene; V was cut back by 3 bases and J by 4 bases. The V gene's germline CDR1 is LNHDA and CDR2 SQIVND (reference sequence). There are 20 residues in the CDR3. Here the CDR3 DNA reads TGTGCCAGTAGTATTGTGGCCTCACACACGGGACAGGGAACGAAAAACATTCAGTACTTC. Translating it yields CASSIVASHTGQGTKNIQYF.

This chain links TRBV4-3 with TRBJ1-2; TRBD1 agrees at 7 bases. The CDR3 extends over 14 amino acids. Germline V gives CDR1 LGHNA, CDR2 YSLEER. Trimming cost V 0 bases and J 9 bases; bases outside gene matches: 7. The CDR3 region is CASSQERTGLSYTF. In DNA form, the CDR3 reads TGCGCCAGCAGCCAAGAAAGGACAGGACTGAGCTACACCTTC.

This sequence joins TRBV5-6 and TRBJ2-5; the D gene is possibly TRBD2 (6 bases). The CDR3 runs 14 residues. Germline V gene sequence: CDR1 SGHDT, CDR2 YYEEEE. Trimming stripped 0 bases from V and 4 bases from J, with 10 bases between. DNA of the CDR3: TGTGCCAGCAGCTTGGTAGGGCGGGGAGAGACCCAGTACTTC. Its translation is CASSLVGRGETQYF.

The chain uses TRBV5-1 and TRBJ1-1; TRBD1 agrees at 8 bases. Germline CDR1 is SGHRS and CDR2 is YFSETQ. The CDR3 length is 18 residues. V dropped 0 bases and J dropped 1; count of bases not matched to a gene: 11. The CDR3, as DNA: TGCGCCAGCAGCTTGGTAGCCCAGGTTCAGGGGGCGAACACTGAAGCTTTCTTT. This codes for CASSLVAQVQGANTEAFF.

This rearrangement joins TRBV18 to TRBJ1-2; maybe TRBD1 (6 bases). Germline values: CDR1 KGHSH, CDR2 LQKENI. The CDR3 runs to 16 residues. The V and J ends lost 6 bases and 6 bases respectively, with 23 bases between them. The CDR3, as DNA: TGTGCCAGCTCCCTTCCGCCTTGGGGGCAAAATCATGGCTACACCTTC. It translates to CASSLPPWGQNHGYTF.

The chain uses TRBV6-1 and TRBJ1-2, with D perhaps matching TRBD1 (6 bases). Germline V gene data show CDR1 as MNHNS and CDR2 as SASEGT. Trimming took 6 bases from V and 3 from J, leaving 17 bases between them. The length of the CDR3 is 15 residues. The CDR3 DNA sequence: TGTGCCAGCAGAGCAGGGGTTTCCCACTACTATGGCTACACCTTC. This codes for CASRAGVSHYYGYTF.

The CDR3 sequence is CASSRTSGGAEQYV. The CDR3 coding sequence is TGTGCCAGCAGCCGGACTAGCGGGGGGGCCGAGCAGTACGTC. The chain is built from TRBV6-5 and TRBJ2-7; 15 nucleotides match TRBD2. J lost 6 bases, V lost 6 bases, and 3 bases had no gene match. The CDR3 covers 14 residues. Germline V CDR1 and CDR2: MNHEY, SVGAGI.

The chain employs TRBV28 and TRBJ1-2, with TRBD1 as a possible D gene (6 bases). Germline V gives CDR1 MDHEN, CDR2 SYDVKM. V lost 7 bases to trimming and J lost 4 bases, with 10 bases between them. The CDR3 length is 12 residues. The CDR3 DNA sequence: TGTGCCAGCAAAGCGACAGGCTATGGCTACACCTTC. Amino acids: CASKATGYGYTF.

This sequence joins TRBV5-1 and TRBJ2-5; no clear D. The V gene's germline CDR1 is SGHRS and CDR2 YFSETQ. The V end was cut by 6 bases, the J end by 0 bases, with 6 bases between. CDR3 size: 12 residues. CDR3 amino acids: CASIDYQETQYF. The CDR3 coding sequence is TGCGCCAGCATCGACTACCAAGAGACCCAGTACTTC.

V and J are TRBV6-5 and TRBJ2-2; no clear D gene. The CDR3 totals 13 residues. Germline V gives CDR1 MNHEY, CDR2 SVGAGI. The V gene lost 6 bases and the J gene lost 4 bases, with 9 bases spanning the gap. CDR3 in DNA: TGTGCCAGCAGGCCGGTTCTCACCGGGGAGCTGTTTTTT. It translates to CASRPVLTGELFF.

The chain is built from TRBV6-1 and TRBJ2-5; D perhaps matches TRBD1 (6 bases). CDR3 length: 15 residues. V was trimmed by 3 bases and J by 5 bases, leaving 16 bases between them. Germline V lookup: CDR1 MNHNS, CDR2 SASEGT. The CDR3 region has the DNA TGTGCCAGCAGTGAGAGTACAGGGTCCAGGGAGACCCAGTACTTC. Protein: CASSESTGSRETQYF.

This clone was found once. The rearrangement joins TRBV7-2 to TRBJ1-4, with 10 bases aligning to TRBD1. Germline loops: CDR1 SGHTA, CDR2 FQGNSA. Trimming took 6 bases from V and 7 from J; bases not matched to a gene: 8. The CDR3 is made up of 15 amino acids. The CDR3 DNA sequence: TGTGCCAGCAGTATAGACAGGGGGCGGGTTGAAAAACTGTTTTTT. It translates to CASSIDRGRVEKLFF. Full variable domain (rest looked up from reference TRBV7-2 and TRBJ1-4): GAGVSQSPSNKVTEKGKDVELRCDPISGHTALYWYRQSLGQGLEFLIYFQGNSAPDKSGLPSDRFSAERTGGSVSTLTIQRTQQEDSAVYLCASSIDRGRVEKLFFGSGTQLSVL.

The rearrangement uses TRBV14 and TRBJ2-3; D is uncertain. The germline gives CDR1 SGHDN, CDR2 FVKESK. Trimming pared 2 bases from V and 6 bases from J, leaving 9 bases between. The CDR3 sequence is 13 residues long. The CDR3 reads CASSQSFLDTQYF. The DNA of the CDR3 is TGTGCCAGCAGCCAATCTTTTCTGGATACGCAGTATTTT.

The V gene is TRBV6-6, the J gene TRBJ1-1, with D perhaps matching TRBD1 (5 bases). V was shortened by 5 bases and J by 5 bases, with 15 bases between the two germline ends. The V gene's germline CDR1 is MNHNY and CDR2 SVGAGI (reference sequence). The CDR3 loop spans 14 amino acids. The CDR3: CASSRQFVRTEAFF. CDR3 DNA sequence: TGTGCCAGCAGTCGACAGTTTGTCCGGACTGAAGCTTTCTTT.

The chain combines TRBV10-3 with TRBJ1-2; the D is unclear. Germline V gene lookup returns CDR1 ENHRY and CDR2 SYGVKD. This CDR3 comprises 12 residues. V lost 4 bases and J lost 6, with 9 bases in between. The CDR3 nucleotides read TGTGCCATCAGTGTCGGAGACCATGGCTACACCTTC. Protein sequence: CAISVGDHGYTF.

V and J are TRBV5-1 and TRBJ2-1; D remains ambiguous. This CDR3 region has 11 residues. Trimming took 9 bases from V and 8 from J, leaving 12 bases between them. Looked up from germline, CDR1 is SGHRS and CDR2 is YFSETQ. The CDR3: CATRGGDEQFF. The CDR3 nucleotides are TGCGCCACCCGAGGTGGCGATGAGCAGTTCTTC.

The CDR3 DNA is TGCGCCAGCAGCCAAGATATCGCCCTAGCGGGGCCCAATGAGCAGTTCTTC. Translating gives CASSQDIALAGPNEQFF. This chain links TRBV4-3 with TRBJ2-1, with 9 positions matching TRBD2. Germline V gene lookup returns CDR1 LGHNA and CDR2 YSLEER. This CDR3 is 17 amino acids long. V shed 0 bases and J 6 bases; nucleotides not matched to a gene: 9.

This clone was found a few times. The CDR3 coding sequence is TGTGCCAGCAGCTTGGATTCATCCGAAGCTTTCTTT. Amino acid sequence: CASSLDSSEAFF. The chain uses TRBV5-4 and TRBJ1-1; D remains ambiguous. Between the trimmed V and J ends, which lost 0 bases and 8 bases, there was a span of 8 bases. The length of the CDR3 is 12 residues. CDR1 and CDR2 from the germline V gene are SGHNT and YYREEE (reference sequence).

CDR3 protein: CASSTRDSVGGETQYF. The DNA for the CDR3 is TGTGCCAGCAGCACCCGGGACAGCGTGGGAGGAGAGACCCAGTACTTC. V gene TRBV21-1 combines with J gene TRBJ2-5; no check of the table's D call, TRBD1, against the DNA was made. TRBV21-1 is a known pseudogene. The CDR3 spans 16 residues.

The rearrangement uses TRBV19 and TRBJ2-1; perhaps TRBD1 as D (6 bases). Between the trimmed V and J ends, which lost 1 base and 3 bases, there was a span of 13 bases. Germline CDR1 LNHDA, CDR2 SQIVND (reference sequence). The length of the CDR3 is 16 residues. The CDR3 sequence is CASSIGADRFYNEQFF. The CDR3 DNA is TGTGCCAGTAGTATAGGCGCGGACAGATTCTACAATGAGCAGTTCTTC.

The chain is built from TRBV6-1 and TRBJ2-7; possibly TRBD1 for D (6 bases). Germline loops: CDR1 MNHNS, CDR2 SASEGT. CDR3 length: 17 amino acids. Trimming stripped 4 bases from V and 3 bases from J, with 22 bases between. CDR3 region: CASSGTRRTAVGYEQYF. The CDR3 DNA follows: TGTGCCAGCAGTGGGACTCGCAGGACAGCCGTCGGCTACGAGCAGTACTTC.

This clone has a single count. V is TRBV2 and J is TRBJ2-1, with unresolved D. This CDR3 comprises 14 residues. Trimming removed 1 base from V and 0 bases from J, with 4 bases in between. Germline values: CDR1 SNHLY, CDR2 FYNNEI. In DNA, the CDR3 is TGTGCCAGCAGTGAAGGTAGCTCCTACAATGAGCAGTTCTTC. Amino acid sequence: CASSEGSSYNEQFF.